Listed here is a single TCR beta chain. Its antigen is unknown. No base qualities exist here, and no much larger clone lies one base off it. The cohort consisted of 670 or so healthy bone marrow donors. All cohort members were sampled while nominally healthy, although unrecorded immune exposures were likely present. The donor was CMV seronegative and was included in the group of a few hundred seronegative cohort members. A peripheral blood sample was collected from each donor, and TCR beta sequencing was performed on peripheral blood mononuclear cells. The Qiagen DNeasy Blood Extraction Kit was used to extract genomic DNA from the blood cell samples. These data belong to a study of cytomegalovirus exposure and HLA in healthy donors (dated by TCRdb to about 2017). As for the study more broadly: An earlier analysis of some 620 of the donors reported about 260 Gb of sequence data and approximately 120 million unique TCR beta sequences obtained from around 190 million T cells. The study was designed to test whether signatures of past pathogen exposure could be identified by cataloging public T cell receptors. To predict cytomegalovirus infection status, the study brought together high-throughput TCR immunosequencing, statistical association of individual TCRs with disease status, and machine learning. The number of typed donors differed by locus: about 620-630 for A, B, C, DRB1 and DQB1; 500 to 550 for DQA1; approximately 600 for DPA1; and 450 to 480 for DPB1. A separate validation cohort of 100 to 150 different subjects was used in addition to the roughly 670-subject first cohort. Donor age, sex, ethnicity and CMV serostatus were collected together with the repertoire data. HLA typing covered class I and class II loci at four-digit resolution. The study profiled the T cell repertoires of about 720 subjects by immunosequencing and related them to cytomegalovirus serostatus. Of the approximately 400 genotyped donors, 80% to 90% were placed in the genetic ancestry cluster associated with self-reported Caucasian donors. A handful of DR-DQ haplotypes were handled as single units for association and clustering because linkage in the cohort was strong. To study patterns of TCR occurrence, a later analysis re-analyzed previously published TCR beta repertoires from just over 650 donors and added high-resolution HLA genotyping. Among about 370 genotyped donors of the cohort, an average of about 240,000 unique TCR beta nucleotide sequences was sequenced per donor, of which about 18% were non-productive. All discovery cohort repertoires had been generated on a single sequencing platform. In a later genetic analysis, genome-wide SNP genotypes for about 65% of the roughly 670 donors were used, and that subset was treated as a discovery cohort. An early release that covered about 600 HLA-typed donors contained around 300 gigabases of sequencing data and around 85 million unique TCR sequences. An earlier analysis of roughly 580 of the donors used high-throughput TCR beta sequencing to judge whether each TCR beta V gene segment behaved as functional or pseudogenic. Rather than drawing on any new phenotypic data, the later analysis identified candidate immune exposures from TCR beta sequences and the way those sequences occurred across donors. On the study overall, not on this receptor specifically: A cluster of highly shared sequence variants was judged likely to be a technical artifact of the sequencing pipeline. Most TCR sequences were seen in very few donors, while some public TCRs were found in many individuals. The authors suggested that the approach could potentially be extended to other disease states and immunological phenotypes. Immune exposure information for the cohort was limited to CMV serostatus. A further reported finding was that TCR beta sequences accurately predicted the HLA-A and HLA-B alleles for most subjects in the first cohort. A few of the identified cytomegalovirus-associated TCR beta chains were confirmed in vitro to be specific for cytomegalovirus antigens. A later analysis found that most CMV-associated TCR beta chains appeared HLA-restricted, with HLA associations seemingly driven largely by CMV exposure. The cohort was sequenced for TCR beta chains only, and without alpha or paired-chain data the features that could be detected were limited. A later analysis associated some 17,000 TCR beta sequences with specific HLA alleles at a false discovery rate of 0.05. Linkage disequilibrium might explain the correlated functional status among segregating V segments, but an unknown experimental factor could not be excluded. A total of some 180 TCR beta chains were listed by the study as associated with cytomegalovirus. According to a later analysis, TCR association rates differed among HLA loci, with DRB1 alleles showing the most associated TCRs and HLA-C alleles showing the fewest. Assigning TCR associations to individual alleles was difficult when HLA alleles, especially DR and DQ, strongly co-occurred. Roughly uniform sequencing depth across donors was assumed in presence/absence analyses, although this assumption may not hold. Compared with the approximately 670-donor mean, donors in an Asian-associated ancestry cluster had fewer N-insertions in productive TCRs, according to a later genetic analysis. The classifier was reported to diagnose cytomegalovirus status with high specificity and sensitivity in both the original and validation cohorts. In an earlier analysis of some 550 of the donors, most TCR beta V segments were observed in productive rearrangements about 90% or about 30% of the time, broadly matching IMGT annotations. Because HLA typing was missing for some donors at each locus, association tests included only the typed subset. Because counts were too low, 15 to 20 rarely observed V segments, including chromosome 9 orphons, were excluded from the earlier analysis of 587 of the donors. Some IMGT-functional V segments, including TRBV6-2 and TRBV6-3, could not be told apart with the 87-base-pair reads, so those segments were excluded. A later genetic analysis associated a missense DCLRE1C variant with V-gene and J-gene trimming of TCR beta chains, and an independent cohort replicated the association. Several of the top co-occurrence clusters appeared to be linked to parvovirus B19, influenza, CMV and Epstein-Barr virus, according to a later analysis. A later analysis found that HLA-associated TCR beta chains were more clonally expanded and had lower generation probabilities than equally common non-associated chains.

The library relied on the immunoSEQ multiplex PCR assay. A mixture of 60 forward primers for TCR Vbeta segments and 13 reverse primers for TCR Jbeta segments was used in the multiplex PCR. The CDR3 region of rearranged TCR beta genes was amplified from genomic DNA with a multiplex PCR assay. The amplified TCR beta libraries were sequenced on the Illumina HiSeq System as 87-base-pair reads. From the authors' description of their analysis: A later analysis counted some 74 million unique TCR beta chains across the 670 or so repertoires, and 9 million to 14 million of these chains were shared by at least two donors. Raw reads were error-corrected and collapsed into unique sequences by a nearest-neighbor algorithm in which closely related sequences were merged to remove PCR and sequencing errors. V, D and J gene segments were assigned by aligning CDR3 sequences to IMGT reference sequences. For a sequence to be retained, at least a six-nucleotide match to both a V gene segment and a J gene segment was required. A rearrangement counted as productive if the CDR3 had no stop codons and remained in frame with V and J, and every other rearrangement counted as non-productive. Following IMGT convention, CDR3 was defined as the stretch from the second conserved V-encoded cysteine up to the conserved J-encoded phenylalanine. Sequences without an unambiguous match to a single V gene segment were excluded from the earlier analysis of 450 to 650 of the donors. In an earlier analysis of about 590 of the donors, a V segment was called functional when productive rearrangements were above 56.7%, and segregating when the standard deviation between donors exceeded 5%. A statistical classification framework was built for diagnosing cytomegalovirus status from the catalog of TCR beta chain sequences. V and J gene assignment, in a later analysis, came from comparing TCR nucleotide sequences with IMGT/GENE-DB human TR gene sequences. Using the TCRdist pipeline, a later analysis assigned CDR3 sequences along with most-parsimonious VDJ recombination scenarios. In a later analysis, each TCR beta chain was defined by its CDR3 amino acid sequence together with its V-gene family, and reads without a unique V-gene family were excluded. To address suspected cross-contamination and a sequencing artifact, a later analysis removed a few hundred highly shared, low-generation-probability nucleotide sequences. In a later analysis, a clonal expansion index was calculated for each public chain from normalized within-repertoire ranks of inferred template counts. In a later analysis, generation probabilities were computed with a VDJ recombination model fitted to out-of-frame rearrangements, and the resulting probabilities were checked against IGoR. In a later analysis, hypergeometric tests were used to score TCR-TCR, TCR-HLA and TCR-CMV co-occurrence, with a repertoire-size bias correction applied to TCR pairs. In a later analysis, false discovery rates were estimated by permuting HLA or CMV assignments 20 times. In a later analysis, co-occurring TCRs were grouped using DBSCAN, with TCRdist sequence similarity added in when clustering inside HLA-allele-positive subsets. Co-occurrence clustering excluded repertoires with fewer than 30,000 or more than 120,000 public chains, plus five with anomalous nucleotide sharing. TCRdb provides this immuneACCESS table in a form limited to in-frame rearrangements. Some clones are lacking; in checked studies, under half of them reflect an unresolved V gene, and why the rest are absent is not known. D and trimming come from the DNA, and the V and J calls and clone size come from that table. In all, the sample holds roughly 240,000 clones, and more than 70% of those were seen once. Together, the top ten hold around 0.44% of the sample.

In the germline V gene, CDR1 corresponds to SGHVS and CDR2 to FNYEAQ. There are 15 amino acids in the CDR3, from cysteine to phenylalanine inclusive. The only DNA kept is the CDR3, 45 bases in frame from the first base. Relative to germline, V is missing 2 bases and J is missing 1 base, with 2 bases of the junction outside any gene match. Source material: PBMCs. This clonotype was obtained from a boy aged 5-17 years in good health and CMV-seronegative. The sequence is built from TRBV7-6 and TRBJ2-7; TRBD2 lines up with 10 middle nucleotides. The CDR3 region has the sequence CASSLTSGDSYEQYF. The DNA sequence is as follows: TGTGCCAGCAGCTTAACTAGCGGGGATTCCTACGAGCAGTACTTC.